The rows below give T cell receptor beta chains drawn from one sample of a study of shared T cell receptors in the human thymus. Only in-frame clones appear in the TCRdb table, and some are missing; sequencing was by immunoSEQ multiplex PCR. The table has over 65,000 clones, nearly 95% seen once. The source material was thymocytes. These receptor sequences come from a human donor. CDR3s include the opening cysteine and the closing phenylalanine or tryptophan. D genes are given only for firm matches. Clone size is given for some rows only: seen once, a few or many times, or a class if the clone is expanded.

j_call d_call clone_size v_call cdr3_aa cdr3_nt
TRBJ2-4 - - TRBV20-1 CSARGENIQYF TGCAGTGCTAGGGGGGAAAACATTCAGTACTTC
TRBJ2-3 - - TRBV4-2 CASSQEAGAMTDTQYF TGTGCCAGCAGCCAAGAGGCGGGGGCAATGACAGATACGCAGTATTTT
TRBJ2-2 - - TRBV7-3 CASSPGSLPGTGELFF TGTGCCAGCAGCCCGGGTTCTCTACCAGGCACCGGGGAGCTGTTTTTT
TRBJ1-1 - - TRBV7-3 CASSLGDTRLGGGTEAFF TGTGCCAGCAGCTTAGGAGATACCAGGCTAGGGGGAGGGACTGAAGCTTTCTTT
TRBJ2-2 - - TRBV6-5 CASSYSGTSNTGELFF TGTGCCAGCAGTTACTCAGGGACATCGAACACCGGGGAGCTGTTTTTT
TRBJ1-5 - - TRBV15 CATSPIPIREDTNQPQHF TGTGCCACCAGCCCGATCCCGATCAGGGAGGACACCAATCAGCCCCAGCATTTT
TRBJ2-3 - once TRBV4-3 CASSQDNNRTNRGDTQYF TGCGCCAGCAGCCAAGATAACAACCGAACGAATCGGGGAGATACGCAGTATTTT
TRBJ1-5 - - TRBV27 CASKAGQNSNQPQHF TGTGCCAGCAAAGCAGGCCAAAATAGCAATCAGCCCCAGCATTTT
TRBJ2-2 - - TRBV6-4 CASSDSDSRGTGELFF TGTGCCAGCAGTGACTCTGACAGTCGCGGGACCGGGGAGCTGTTTTTT
TRBJ1-4 TRBD1 - TRBV6-5 CASSYHRGPDEKLFF TGTGCCAGCAGTTACCACAGGGGGCCGGATGAAAAACTGTTTTTT
TRBJ2-6 - - TRBV4-1 CASSRFSGQPICSGANVLTF TGCGCCAGCAGCCGCTTCAGCGGACAGCCGATATGCTCTGGGGCCAACGTCCTGACTTTC
TRBJ1-2 TRBD1 - TRBV5-4 CASSLAPGQVGEYTF TGTGCCAGCAGCTTGGCCCCCGGACAGGTAGGGGAATACACCTTC
TRBJ1-1 - - TRBV4-3 CASSQDPGRANTEAFF TGCGCCAGCAGCCAAGACCCGGGACGGGCGAACACTGAAGCTTTCTTT
TRBJ1-4 TRBD1 - TRBV6-5 CASSADRAGEKLFF TGTGCCAGCAGTGCGGACAGGGCGGGTGAAAAACTGTTTTTT
TRBJ2-2 TRBD1 - TRBV30 CAWSATQGRGTGELFF TGTGCCTGGAGTGCGACACAGGGGAGAGGCACCGGGGAGCTGTTTTTT
TRBJ2-3 - - TRBV7-2 CASSLLRLVRGTDTQYF TGTGCCAGCAGCTTACTTCGCCTAGTACGCGGCACAGATACGCAGTATTTT
TRBJ2-7 - once TRBV29-1 CSAPDITYEQYF TGCAGCGCCCCGGATATCACCTACGAGCAGTACTTC
TRBJ2-7 - - TRBV4-2 CASRPVQGEPSYEQYF TGTGCCAGCAGGCCGGTACAGGGAGAACCTTCCTACGAGCAGTACTTC
TRBJ2-1 TRBD1 - TRBV7-3 CASSLSYGTGGREQFF TGTGCCAGCAGCTTATCTTACGGGACAGGGGGCCGGGAGCAGTTCTTC
TRBJ2-1 TRBD2 - TRBV4-1 CASSQDNGRGGNNEQFF TGCGCCAGCAGCCAAGATAATGGTCGCGGGGGAAACAATGAGCAGTTCTTC
TRBJ1-4 TRBD1 - TRBV5-6 CASSVLDRAYEKLFF TGTGCCAGCAGCGTATTGGACAGGGCATATGAAAAACTGTTTTTT
TRBJ2-1 TRBD2 - TRBV4-1 CASSPKGGMWGGYNEQFF TGCGCCAGCAGCCCCAAGGGTGGTATGTGGGGGGGTTACAATGAGCAGTTCTTC
TRBJ2-6 TRBD1 - TRBV10-2 CASSESPTDRAPSGANVLTF TGCGCCAGCAGTGAGTCCCCAACCGACAGGGCTCCCTCTGGGGCCAACGTCCTGACTTTC
TRBJ2-3 - - TRBV27 CASKRQYKTTDTQYF TGTGCCAGCAAACGACAGTACAAAACCACAGATACGCAGTATTTT
TRBJ1-1 - - TRBV25-1 CASSDKRRESGTEAFF TGTGCCAGCAGTGATAAACGGCGGGAATCGGGCACTGAAGCTTTCTTT
TRBJ2-7 - - TRBV27 CASRTNPAGDMPYEQYF TGTGCCAGCAGAACTAACCCCGCAGGGGATATGCCCTACGAGCAGTACTTC
TRBJ1-2 - - TRBV5-1 CASSLATGGDGYTF TGCGCCAGCAGCTTGGCGACAGGAGGGGATGGCTACACCTTC
TRBJ2-5 TRBD1 - TRBV5-4 CASSLGTAQETQYF TGTGCCAGCAGCTTAGGGACAGCACAAGAGACCCAGTACTTC
TRBJ2-3 - - TRBV11-1 CASSLSATPKTDTQYF TGTGCCAGCAGCTTATCAGCGACACCTAAGACAGATACGCAGTATTTT
TRBJ2-7 - - TRBV6-5 CASRTTGDSYEQYF TGTGCCAGCAGGACGACAGGAGATTCCTACGAGCAGTACTTC
TRBJ2-2 TRBD1 - TRBV7-7 CASRPPGQGNTGELFF TGTGCCAGCAGACCGCCGGGACAGGGGAACACCGGGGAGCTGTTTTTT
TRBJ2-1 TRBD2 - TRBV27 CASSLGETSEGNNEQFF TGTGCCAGCAGTCTAGGGGAGACTAGCGAGGGCAACAATGAGCAGTTCTTC
TRBJ1-1 - - TRBV5-6 CASSWGFGGNTEAFF TGTGCCAGCAGCTGGGGTTTCGGCGGGAACACTGAAGCTTTCTTT
TRBJ2-1 TRBD2 - TRBV5-1 CASSLDGTSGNEQFF TGCGCCAGCAGCTTGGATGGGACTAGCGGTAATGAGCAGTTCTTC
TRBJ1-1 - - TRBV6-1 CASSGYECTGRHTEAFF TGTGCCAGCAGTGGATATGAGTGTACAGGGAGACACACTGAAGCTTTCTTT
TRBJ2-4 - - TRBV28 CASSFKFRSTAMTKNIQYF TGTGCCAGCAGTTTTAAATTCAGGTCGACGGCAATGACCAAAAACATTCAGTACTTC
TRBJ2-7 TRBD2 - TRBV28 CASSPIGSSGGVSDSYEQYF TGTGCCAGCAGTCCTATCGGGTCTAGCGGGGGGGTATCGGACTCCTACGAGCAGTACTTC
TRBJ2-7 TRBD2 - TRBV19 CASSIDPVAGGSAYEQYF TGTGCCAGTAGTATAGACCCTGTAGCGGGGGGCTCCGCCTACGAGCAGTACTTC
TRBJ2-7 - - TRBV7-2 CASSLAGNPYEQYF TGTGCCAGCAGCTTAGCAGGGAACCCCTACGAGCAGTACTTC
TRBJ1-2 - - TRBV5-1 CASSLKQGYGYTF TGCGCCAGCAGCTTAAAACAGGGCTACGGCTACACCTTC
TRBJ2-1 TRBD2 - TRBV9 CASSVAGGRPEQFF TGTGCCAGCAGCGTAGCGGGGGGGCGCCCCGAGCAGTTCTTC
TRBJ1-4 TRBD1 - TRBV7-2 CASSLEGDSRELGKLFF TGTGCCAGCAGCTTAGAGGGGGACAGCAGAGAATTGGGGAAACTGTTTTTT